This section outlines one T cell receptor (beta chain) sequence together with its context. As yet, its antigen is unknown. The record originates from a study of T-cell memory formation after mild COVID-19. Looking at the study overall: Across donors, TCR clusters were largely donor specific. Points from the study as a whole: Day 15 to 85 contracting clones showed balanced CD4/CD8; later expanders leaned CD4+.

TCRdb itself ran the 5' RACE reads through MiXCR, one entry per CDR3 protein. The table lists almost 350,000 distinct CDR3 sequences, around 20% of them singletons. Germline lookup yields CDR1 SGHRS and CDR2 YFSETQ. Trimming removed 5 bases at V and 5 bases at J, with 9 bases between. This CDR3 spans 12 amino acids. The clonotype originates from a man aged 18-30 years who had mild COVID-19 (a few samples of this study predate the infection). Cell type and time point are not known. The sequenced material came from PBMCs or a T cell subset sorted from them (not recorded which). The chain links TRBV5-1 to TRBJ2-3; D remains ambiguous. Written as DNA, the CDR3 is TGCGCCAGCAGAAGGAGCGAAGATACGCAGTATTTT. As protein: CASRRSEDTQYF.